The clone carrying this TCR beta chain was detected once. No antigen is known for it. PCR amplification relied on 60 Vbeta primers (plus 13 Jbeta primers). Profiling relied on immunoSEQ multiplex PCR, and the TCRdb table lists in-frame clones only, not all of them. The table includes 130,000 or so clones, around 65% detected once. The CDR3 length is 14 residues. Germline CDR1 and CDR2: SNHLY and FYNNEI. J lost 4 bases, V lost 3 bases, and 2 bases had no gene match. The data derive from a study of cytomegalovirus exposure and HLA in healthy donors. General study results and limits: A later analysis found TCR association rates differed by HLA locus, highest for DRB1 and lowest for HLA-C. HLA restriction was apparent for most CMV-associated TCR beta chains in a later analysis. One variant, a missense change in DCLRE1C, was linked in a later analysis to TCR beta V- and J-gene trimming.

The clonotype was recovered from a male donor in good health and CMV-seronegative. Material: PBMCs. V usage is TRBV2 and J usage is TRBJ2-4, with TRBD2 matching 8 bases. CDR3 protein: CASSDIAGKNIQYF. The DNA for the CDR3 is TGTGCCAGCAGTGATATAGCGGGGAAAAACATTCAGTACTTC. Full variable domain (outside the CDR3, taken from reference TRBV2 and TRBJ2-4): EPEVTQTPSHQVTQMGQEVILRCVPISNHLYFYWYRQILGQKVEFLVSFYNNEISEKSEIFDDQFSVERPDGSNFTLKIRSTKLEDSAMYFCASSDIAGKNIQYFGAGTRLSVL.